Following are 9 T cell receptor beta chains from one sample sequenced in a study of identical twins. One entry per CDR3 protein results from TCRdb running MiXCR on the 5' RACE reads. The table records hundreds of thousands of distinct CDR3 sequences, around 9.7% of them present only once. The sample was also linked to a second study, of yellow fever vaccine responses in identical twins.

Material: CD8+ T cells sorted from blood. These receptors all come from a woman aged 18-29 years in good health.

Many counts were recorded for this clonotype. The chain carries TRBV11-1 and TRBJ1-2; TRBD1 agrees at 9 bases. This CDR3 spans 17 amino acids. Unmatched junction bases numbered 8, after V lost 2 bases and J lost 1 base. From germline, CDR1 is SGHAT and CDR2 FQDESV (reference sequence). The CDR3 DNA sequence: TGTGCCAGCAGCTTATGGGACAGGGCAGACCGTAACTATGGCTACACCTTC. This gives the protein CASSLWDRADRNYGYTF.

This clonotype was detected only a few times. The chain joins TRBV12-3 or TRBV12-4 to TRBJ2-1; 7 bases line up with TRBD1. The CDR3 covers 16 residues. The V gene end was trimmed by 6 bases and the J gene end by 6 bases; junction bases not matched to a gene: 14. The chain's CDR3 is CASRKPPQGQVNEQFF. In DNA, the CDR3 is TGTGCCAGCAGAAAACCCCCCCAAGGACAGGTCAATGAGCAGTTCTTC.

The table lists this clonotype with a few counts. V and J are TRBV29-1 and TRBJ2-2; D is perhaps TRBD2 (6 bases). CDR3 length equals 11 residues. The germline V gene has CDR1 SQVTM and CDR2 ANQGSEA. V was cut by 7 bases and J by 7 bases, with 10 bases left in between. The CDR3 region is CSADSGGELFF. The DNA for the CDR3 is TGCAGCGCCGATAGCGGCGGGGAGCTGTTTTTT.

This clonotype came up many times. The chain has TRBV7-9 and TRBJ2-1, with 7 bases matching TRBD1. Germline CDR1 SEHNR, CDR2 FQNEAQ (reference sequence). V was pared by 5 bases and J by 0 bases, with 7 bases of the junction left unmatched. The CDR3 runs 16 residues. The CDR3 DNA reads TGTGCCAGCAGCCCCCGACAGGGAAACTCCTACAATGAGCAGTTCTTC. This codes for CASSPRQGNSYNEQFF. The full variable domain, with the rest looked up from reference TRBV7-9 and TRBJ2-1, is DTGVSQNPRHKITKRGQNVTFRCDPISEHNRLYWYRQTLGQGPEFLTYFQNEAQLEKSRLLSDRFSAERPKGSFSTLEIQRTEQGDSAMYLCASSPRQGNSYNEQFFGPGTRLTVL.

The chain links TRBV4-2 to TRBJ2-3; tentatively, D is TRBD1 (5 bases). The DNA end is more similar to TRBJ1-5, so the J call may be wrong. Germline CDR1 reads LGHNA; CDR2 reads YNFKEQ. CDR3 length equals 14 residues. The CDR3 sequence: CASSQGGGTDTQHF. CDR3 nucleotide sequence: TGTGCCAGCAGCCAAGGGGGGGGAACAGATACGCAGCATTTT.

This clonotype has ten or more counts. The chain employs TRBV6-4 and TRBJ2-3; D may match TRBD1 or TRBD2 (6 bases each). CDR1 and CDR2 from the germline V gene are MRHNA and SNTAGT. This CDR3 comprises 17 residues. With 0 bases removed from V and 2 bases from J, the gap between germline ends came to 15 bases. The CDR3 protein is CASSDSGAGSHTDTQYF. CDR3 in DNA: TGTGCCAGCAGTGACTCGGGGGCGGGGAGCCACACAGATACGCAGTATTTT.

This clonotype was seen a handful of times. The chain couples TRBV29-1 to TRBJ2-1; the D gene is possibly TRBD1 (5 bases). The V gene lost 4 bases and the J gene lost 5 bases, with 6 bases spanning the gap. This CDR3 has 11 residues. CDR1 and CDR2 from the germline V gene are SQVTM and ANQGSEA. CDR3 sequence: CSVVQDNEQFF. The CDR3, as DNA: TGCAGCGTTGTACAGGACAATGAGCAGTTCTTC.

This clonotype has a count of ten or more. The CDR3 bases are TGTGCCAGCATGGGACTAGCGGGCACAGATACGCAGTATTTT. It encodes CASMGLAGTDTQYF. V usage is TRBV6-1 and J usage is TRBJ2-3; TRBD2 matches at 11 bases. The CDR3 has 14 residues. V shed 7 bases, J shed 1 base, and the junction held 1 base outside the gene matches. Germline CDR1 is MNHNS and CDR2 is SASEGT.

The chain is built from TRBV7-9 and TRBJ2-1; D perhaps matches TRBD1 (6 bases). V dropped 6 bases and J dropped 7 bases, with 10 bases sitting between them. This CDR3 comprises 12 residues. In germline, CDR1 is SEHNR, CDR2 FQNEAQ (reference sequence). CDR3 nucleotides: TGTGCCAGCAGGCAACAGGGAAATGAGCAGTTCTTC. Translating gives CASRQQGNEQFF.